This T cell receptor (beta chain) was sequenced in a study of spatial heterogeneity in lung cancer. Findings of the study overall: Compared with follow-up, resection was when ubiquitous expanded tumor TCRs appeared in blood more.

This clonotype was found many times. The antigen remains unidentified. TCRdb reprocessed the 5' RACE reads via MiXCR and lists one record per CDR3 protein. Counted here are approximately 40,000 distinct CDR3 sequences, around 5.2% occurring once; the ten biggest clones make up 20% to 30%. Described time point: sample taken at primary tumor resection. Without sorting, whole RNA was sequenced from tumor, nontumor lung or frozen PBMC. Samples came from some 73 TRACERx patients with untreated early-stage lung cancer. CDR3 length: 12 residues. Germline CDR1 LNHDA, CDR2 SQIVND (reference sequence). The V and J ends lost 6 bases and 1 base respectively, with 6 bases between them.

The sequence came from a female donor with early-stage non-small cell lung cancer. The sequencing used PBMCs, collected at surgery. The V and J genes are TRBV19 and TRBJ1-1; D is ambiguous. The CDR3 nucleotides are TGTGCCAGTAGCACACAGAACACTGAAGCTTTCTTT. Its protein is CASSTQNTEAFF.